This TCR beta chain comes out of a study of blood T cell repertoires in COVID-19. Study context: Samples of COVID-19 (acute and convalescent) were obtained from the United States, Italy and Spain.

After removal of 6 bases from V and 1 base from J, the junction contained 6 bases not matched to a gene. The CDR3 covers 15 residues. Germline V gene lookup returns CDR1 MDHEN and CDR2 SYDVKM. Per the study methods: Reference gene primer amplification in the assay estimated nucleated cell counts. Using immunoSEQ multiplex PCR, the repertoire was profiled, and TCRdb retains in-frame clones only, with some absent. The DNA gave D and trimming, while V, J and clone size come from that table. Altogether roughly 300,000 clones are present, 83% being singletons, with the ten largest covering roughly 10%. The chain couples TRBV28 to TRBJ2-7, with 10 bases fitting TRBD1. The sequencing sample was made of peripheral blood. This clonotype was sampled from a woman between 45 and 65 years old who had recovered from COVID-19. CDR3 in amino acids: CASREGTGVSYEQYF. The CDR3 region has the DNA TGTGCCAGCAGAGAGGGGACAGGGGTATCCTACGAGCAGTACTTC.